This is a list of T cell receptor beta chains from one sample in a study of T-cell reconstitution after alpha-beta-depleted transplantation in children. Each CDR3 protein gets one entry after TCRdb re-called the PCR reads with MiXCR. The sample yields some 500,000 distinct CDR3 sequences, approximately 20% seen once. The sequencing here drew on PBMCs from the stem cell graft donor, taken from the stem cell graft. Receptors were obtained from a human donor who donated a stem cell graft to a child with acute lymphoblastic leukemia. Both conserved end residues are part of each CDR3. D genes are given only for firm matches. A row's size may be missing; if present it is once, few, many or a size class.

TGTGCCAGCAGTTCGCGACGTGAAGCTTTCTTT	CASSSRREAFF	-	few	TRBV12-3/TRBV12-4	TRBJ1-1
TGTGCCAGCAGCGGACCCGGGACTTTTAGCTCACCCCTCCACTTT	CASSGPGTFSSPLHF	-	-	TRBV5-6	TRBJ1-6
TGTGCCAGCAGTTTTACAAGTCCGACAGATACGCAGTATTTT	CASSFTSPTDTQYF	-	few	TRBV12-3/TRBV12-4	TRBJ2-3
TGTGCCAGCAGCTTAGCGCCTCGAGGGGGTCCTAGGTTGGCTTTCTTT	CASSLAPRGGPRLAFF	-	-	TRBV7-6	TRBJ1-1
TGCAGTGCTAGAGATCCGGGACTAGACAATGAGCAGTTCTTC	CSARDPGLDNEQFF	TRBD2	-	TRBV20-1	TRBJ2-1
TGCGCCAGCAGTGAGGGACAGGGGCGGGAAGGCTACACCTTC	CASSEGQGREGYTF	TRBD1	-	TRBV10-2	TRBJ1-2
TGCGCCAGCAGCCTCCTAGGACATACGCAGTATTTT	CASSLLGHTQYF	-	few	TRBV4-1	TRBJ2-3
TGCGCCAGCAGCCAACTACCCCCGGGGGGCGAATATGGCTACACCTTC	CASSQLPPGGEYGYTF	-	-	TRBV4-1	TRBJ1-2
TGTGCCGCGGGTATAGCGGGAGGGGGGGATGAGCAGTTCTTC	CAAGIAGGGDEQFF	TRBD2	few	TRBV12-3/TRBV12-4	TRBJ2-1
TGCAGCGTTTACGGACTAGCGGATGGCAATGAGCAGTTCTTC	CSVYGLADGNEQFF	TRBD2	-	TRBV29-1	TRBJ2-1
TGTGCCAGCAGCCGGGCGGGTTCCACTGAAGCTTTCTTT	CASSRAGSTEAFF	-	-	TRBV12-3/TRBV12-4	TRBJ1-1
TGTGCCAGCAGTTCCACCGACAGGGATAACTACGAGCAGTACTTC	CASSSTDRDNYEQYF	TRBD1	few	TRBV27	TRBJ2-7
TGTGCCAGCAGGGAACAGGGTTACACCGGGGAGCTGTTTTTT	CASREQGYTGELFF	-	few	TRBV2	TRBJ2-2
TGTGCCAGCAGTTTAAGTAGGGTTTACGAGCAGTACTTC	CASSLSRVYEQYF	-	few	TRBV27	TRBJ2-7
TGTGCCAGCAGCCGGCAAGGGACTCCAGCCTACAATGAGCAGTTCTTC	CASSRQGTPAYNEQFF	-	-	TRBV3-1	TRBJ2-1
TGCGCCAGCAGCTTGGATTCCGCCTCGACCTTCCACCAAGTCAATGAGCAGTTCTTC	CASSLDSASTFHQVNEQFF	-	few	TRBV5-1	TRBJ2-1
TGCAGTGCATTTTTAGCGGGAGGGGGTAATGAGCAGTTCTTC	CSAFLAGGGNEQFF	TRBD2	-	TRBV20-1	TRBJ2-1
TGCGCCAGCAGGCAGACTAGCGGAGGTAGTTACGAGCAGTACTTC	CASRQTSGGSYEQYF	TRBD2	-	TRBV5-1	TRBJ2-7
TGTGCCAGCAGTCCTGGGACAGGGGTTGGCTACACCTTC	CASSPGTGVGYTF	TRBD1	few	TRBV12-3/TRBV12-4	TRBJ1-2
TGTGCCAGCAGCGGACTCGGGACTAGCGGGACTGTTGAGCAGTTCTTC	CASSGLGTSGTVEQFF	TRBD2	-	TRBV9	TRBJ2-1
TGCAGTGCTAGTACCTTACTCCTGACAGATAGCAATCAGCCCCAGCATTTT	CSASTLLLTDSNQPQHF	-	-	TRBV20-1	TRBJ1-5
TGCGCCAGCAGCTTGGCACCAGCAGGCCGACAGTCGAACACCGGGGAGCTGTTTTTT	CASSLAPAGRQSNTGELFF	-	-	TRBV5-1	TRBJ2-2
TGCGCCAGCAGCTTGGCGACCGCGAACACCGGGGAGCTGTTTTTT	CASSLATANTGELFF	-	-	TRBV5-1	TRBJ2-2
TGTGCCAGCAGCCAAACTCCCGGGGGATGGACCGGGGAGCTGTTTTTT	CASSQTPGGWTGELFF	-	-	TRBV4-2	TRBJ2-2
TGCGCCAGCAGTGAGGTTATGAATGAGCAGTTCTTC	CASSEVMNEQFF	-	-	TRBV10-1	TRBJ2-1
TGCGCCAGCAGGTCGACAGGGGGCTACGCTACGCAGTATTTT	CASRSTGGYATQYF	TRBD1	-	TRBV5-1	TRBJ2-3
TGCAGTGCTCCAAGATGGGACGGGAAACTGTTTTTT	CSAPRWDGKLFF	-	-	TRBV20-1	TRBJ1-4
TGTGCCAGCAGTTACGAGCCCTCCTACGAGCAGTACTTC	CASSYEPSYEQYF	-	few	TRBV6-5	TRBJ2-7
TGTGCCAGCAGCTTGCGGGGGGCAAGAGAAAAACTGTTTTTT	CASSLRGAREKLFF	-	-	TRBV5-6	TRBJ1-4
TGCGCCAGCAGCCTAGGGACTAGCGGGAGGAACGAGCAGTACTTC	CASSLGTSGRNEQYF	TRBD2	many	TRBV4-1	TRBJ2-7
TGTGCCAGCAGTTTTACGGGATCAGAGTTCTTC	CASSFTGSEFF	-	-	TRBV12-3/TRBV12-4	TRBJ2-1
TGCGCCAGCAGCTTCCCCCAGGGAAAAGAGACCCAGTACTTC	CASSFPQGKETQYF	-	-	TRBV5-1	TRBJ2-5
TGCAGTGCTAGAGTAGCGGGAGGGTACGGCGATGAGCAGTTCTTC	CSARVAGGYGDEQFF	TRBD2	few	TRBV20-1	TRBJ2-1
TGTGCCTGGGGGGGTCCTATTTTTGGGTCTGGAAACACCATATATTTT	CAWGGPIFGSGNTIYF	-	few	TRBV30	TRBJ1-3
TGTGCCAGCATAGGGCTAGCGGGAGGGAACTCCTACGAGCAGTACTTC	CASIGLAGGNSYEQYF	TRBD2	-	TRBV2	TRBJ2-7
TGTGCCAGCAGTGAAGTAGCGGGATACAATGAGCAGTTCTTC	CASSEVAGYNEQFF	TRBD2	-	TRBV6-1	TRBJ2-1
TGTGCCAGCAGCTCTACGTCGTTGAGGCAAGAGACCCAGTACTTC	CASSSTSLRQETQYF	-	-	TRBV7-9	TRBJ2-5
TGTGCCAGCAGTTCTAGCTCTGGGGCCAACGTCCTGACTTTC	CASSSSSGANVLTF	-	many	TRBV3-1	TRBJ2-6
TGTGCCAGCAGTCTCTACGACAGAAACCCCTACGAGCAGTACTTC	CASSLYDRNPYEQYF	-	-	TRBV12-3/TRBV12-4	TRBJ2-7
TGCAGTGCTAGGTCAGGAGCCTCCTACGAGCAGTACTTC	CSARSGASYEQYF	-	few	TRBV20-1	TRBJ2-7
TGCAGTGCTAGAAACCCCGGGACAGGGAGAACAGATACGCAGTATTTT	CSARNPGTGRTDTQYF	TRBD1	few	TRBV20-1	TRBJ2-3
TGCAGTGCCTTGCCCGAGACCCAGTACTTC	CSALPETQYF	-	-	TRBV20-1	TRBJ2-5
TGTGCCAGCAGTCCGGTCGGGGCGCCAGATACGCAGTATTTT	CASSPVGAPDTQYF	-	-	TRBV7-3	TRBJ2-3
TGCGCCAGCAGCCAAGATGATATACTCGCTAAGGGGGAGCAGTACTTC	CASSQDDILAKGEQYF	-	many	TRBV4-1	TRBJ2-7
TGTGCCAGTAGTTACAGGGGACGCGGGGTCTATGAGCAGTTCTTC	CASSYRGRGVYEQFF	-	-	TRBV19	TRBJ2-1
TGCGCCAGCAGTCGCACAGCGAACTATGGCTACACCTTC	CASSRTANYGYTF	-	many	TRBV5-1	TRBJ1-2
TGTGCCAGTAGTATAGACCTGGGGCAGACATTCTATGGCTACACCTTC	CASSIDLGQTFYGYTF	-	-	TRBV19	TRBJ1-2
TGTGCCACCCTACAGGTTTCGGCCACTGAAGCTTTCTTT	CATLQVSATEAFF	-	-	TRBV10-3	TRBJ1-1
TGTGCCAGCAGCAAACAGACAGGGATGGACCAGCCCCAGCATTTT	CASSKQTGMDQPQHF	TRBD1	-	TRBV5-5	TRBJ1-5
TGTGCCACCAGTGGGGCGGCCGGGGCCTACGAGCAGTACTTC	CATSGAAGAYEQYF	-	-	TRBV24-1	TRBJ2-7
TGTGCCAGCAGCTCTCCATGGACTAGCGGGAGTTACGAGCAGTACTTC	CASSSPWTSGSYEQYF	TRBD2	-	TRBV12-3/TRBV12-4	TRBJ2-7
TGTGCCATCAGTGAGTTGCCGCCAGATACGCAGTATTTT	CAISELPPDTQYF	-	few	TRBV10-3	TRBJ2-3
TGTGCCACCAGCAGAGAGAATTGGCAGGGCCCACAGCCCCAGCATTTT	CATSRENWQGPQPQHF	-	-	TRBV15	TRBJ1-5
TGCGCCAGCAGCCTGATTGACAGGGATCGAGAGACCCAGTACTTC	CASSLIDRDRETQYF	TRBD1	few	TRBV5-1	TRBJ2-5
TGTGCCAGCAGCTTACGAACTCCCGGGGAGCTGTTTTTT	CASSLRTPGELFF	-	-	TRBV7-2	TRBJ2-2
TGCAGCGTTGGGTACCGGGCTAGAGGCACTGAAGCTTTCTTT	CSVGYRARGTEAFF	-	few	TRBV29-1	TRBJ1-1
TGTGCCAGCAGTTTATGGGGCCCAGAAGCTTTCTTT	CASSLWGPEAFF	-	-	TRBV12-3/TRBV12-4	TRBJ1-1